The source of this T cell receptor beta chain is a study of CD8 T cells in Susac syndrome (dated by TCRdb to between 2018 and 2021). Describing the broader study: Whether CD8+ T cell activation and differentiation in Susac syndrome was antigen driven was tested using repertoire sequencing.

As to this clonotype: Which antigen it targets is not known. Base-call qualities are not available, and no considerably larger clone is one nucleotide away.

RNA was extracted using the RNeasy kit, and roughly 0.45 to 1 microgram was reverse transcribed with random hexamers. The immunoSEQ multiplex PCR assay, which covers 54 Vbeta and 13 Jbeta segments, was used to amplify TCR beta CDR3 regions. To correct PCR amplification bias, a synthetic template baseline was used for both primer optimization and computational correction. Regarding the original processing steps: Only productive sequences were kept, with reads annotated to V, D and J genes according to IMGT and analyzed in immunoSEQ Analyzer. Clonality was calculated as one minus the Shannon entropy normalized by log2 of the number of productive unique sequences. For each patient and control, public and private clones were evaluated among the 100 most prevalent clones. A clone was defined as Susac-specific if it was absent from the healthy and MS cohorts, from about 1,100 published viral clones and from other ImmuneACCESS disease sequences. The public reads were quality trimmed at Q25 with fastp and then assembled into clones with MiXCR by TCRdb, keeping productive beta chains. Each record represents a unique CDR3 protein, reported with the most common genes and DNA among its rows. The V and J calls follow TCRdb's processing rather than the paper's. This sample has 200,000 or so distinct CDR3 sequences in its table, and nearly 97% of those were observed once. The ten largest make up 0.093% of the sample.

Peripheral blood CD8+ and CD4+ T cells from healthy donors, Susac syndrome patients and multiple sclerosis patients were profiled by high-throughput TCR beta sequencing. The multiple sclerosis controls were treatment-naive patients who had stable or active relapsing-remitting disease and met the revised McDonald criteria. Bulk CD8+ and CD4+ T cells were purified magnetically by negative isolation, whereas CD8+ TEMRA cells were enriched by FACS. Blood was drawn into EDTA tubes, processed within 24 hours, and PBMCs were isolated by density gradient centrifugation. PBMCs destined for TCR sequencing were cryopreserved in liquid nitrogen and later thawed in a 37 °C water bath. The sorted or isolated CD4+, CD8+ and CD8+ TEMRA cells reached a purity of at least 90%. General conclusions and limits of the study: The number of individuals in the TCR sequencing and HLA analysis was acknowledged as relatively small.

The TCR was taken from a human donor with multiple sclerosis. The specimen sequenced was CD4+ T cells from PBMCs.

The nucleotide sequence is TGCAGTGCCGCCCCAAGGGGGGCTAATGAAAAACTGTTTTTT. It translates as CSAAPRGANEKLFF. The V gene is TRBV29-1 and the J gene is TRBJ1-4, with a tentative D gene TRBD1 over 6 matching bases. Taken from the germline V gene, the CDR1 and CDR2 loops are SQVTM and ANQGSEA. From the cysteine up to the phenylalanine, the CDR3 has a length of 14 residues. Of all the DNA, just the CDR3 is kept, 42 bases in frame from base 1.